This T cell receptor beta chain was found in a study of OX40 agonist ivuxolimab in advanced cancers. Using immunoSEQ multiplex PCR, the repertoire was profiled, and TCRdb retains in-frame clones only, with some absent. The table lists about 65,000 clones, around 87% of them singletons. This specimen consisted of CD4+ or CD8+ T cells sorted from blood, obtained in a trial of the OX40 agonist ivuxolimab. The TCR was taken from an adult with an advanced solid tumor such as melanoma, head and neck, liver or kidney cancer.

This chain's CDR3 is CAIRGGGTNTGELFF. The DNA for the CDR3 is TGTGCCATCAGAGGCGGGGGGACGAACACCGGGGAGCTGTTTTTT. V gene TRBV10-3 combines with J gene TRBJ2-2, with 8 bases aligning to TRBD2. Germline V lookup: CDR1 ENHRY, CDR2 SYGVKD. V shed 6 bases and J 0 bases; nucleotides not matched to a gene: 3. This CDR3 region has 15 residues.